The clone carrying this TCR beta chain showed up many times. Antigen unknown. A universal primer site came from template switching; cDNA carried unique molecular identifiers. TCRdb reprocessed the 5' RACE reads via MiXCR and lists one record per CDR3 protein. In the table there are 550,000 to 700,000 distinct CDR3 sequences, 9% to 10% of which are singletons. These data belong to a study of identical twins. Overall study findings and caveats: Low generation probability was overrepresented in out-of-frame alpha sequences shared by twins. Cross-sectional statistics, not tracking of the same donors, supported the conclusions.

The CDR3 has 13 residues. V lost 10 bases and J 4 bases, leaving 14 bases between the germline ends. The germline V gene encodes CDR1 SNHLY and CDR2 FYNNEI. A further study also used this sample, focusing on yellow fever vaccine responses in identical twins.

The source material was PBMCs. The clonotype comes from a woman between 18 and 29 years old in good health. This rearrangement joins TRBV2 to TRBJ2-1, with D tentatively TRBD1 or TRBD2 (6 bases each). The chain's CDR3 is CAIKTGAYNEQFF. The CDR3 DNA reads TGTGCCATAAAAACGGGGGCGTACAATGAGCAGTTCTTC.